Listed below are T cell receptor beta chains from one sample, sequenced in a study of monozygotic twins with inflammatory bowel disease. TCRdb re-called the 5' RACE reads and gives one entry per CDR3 protein, without DNA. This sample's table reports about 140,000 distinct CDR3 sequences. Sequenced input: blood. The receptors were sampled from a human donor with ulcerative colitis or Crohn's disease, or a healthy co-twin of an affected twin (not recorded which). The CDR3 runs from the conserved cysteine through the conserved F or W. Each record gives: J gene, V gene, CDR3 protein.

J: TRBJ1-2; V: TRBV7-9; CDR3: CASSSARGPAGYTF
J: TRBJ1-5; V: TRBV4-2; CDR3: CASSQDKGREPQHF
J: TRBJ1-4; V: TRBV2; CDR3: CASSEVEEKLFF
J: TRBJ2-5; V: TRBV5-1; CDR3: CASSLSLLRGETQYF
J: TRBJ1-1; V: TRBV20-1; CDR3: CSARLPFQGNTEAFF
J: TRBJ1-2; V: TRBV2; CDR3: CASSVQRYGYTF
J: TRBJ1-2; V: TRBV12-3/TRBV12-4; CDR3: CASSLRNSYGYTF
J: TRBJ1-5; V: TRBV20-1; CDR3: CSARAAGIANQPQHF
J: TRBJ2-3; V: TRBV6-5; CDR3: CASSYSFLAGTDTQYF
J: TRBJ2-1; V: TRBV20-1; CDR3: CSARTGRAGEQFF